This TCR beta chain emerged from a study of blood T cell repertoires in COVID-19. The CDR3 is 15 residues long. Germline lookup yields CDR1 SGHTA and CDR2 FQGNSA. V trimming: 1 base; J trimming: 3 bases; junction bases outside the gene matches: 3. Using immunoSEQ multiplex PCR, the repertoire was profiled, and TCRdb retains in-frame clones only, with some absent. The repertoire holds around 200,000 clones, with around 90% as singletons. This chain joins TRBV7-2 and TRBJ2-3; 8 bases line up with TRBD2. The sample comprised PBMCs or T cells enriched from blood (not recorded which). The sequence derives from a man between 25 and 39 years old who had recovered from COVID-19. CDR3 loop: CASSLGLAGTDTQYF. Written as DNA, the CDR3 is TGTGCCAGCAGCTTAGGTCTAGCGGGTACAGATACGCAGTATTTT. The variable domain in full, completed from reference TRBV7-2 and TRBJ2-3, reads GAGVSQSPSNKVTEKGKDVELRCDPISGHTALYWYRQSLGQGLEFLIYFQGNSAPDKSGLPSDRFSAERTGGSVSTLTIQRTQQEDSAVYLCASSLGLAGTDTQYFGPGTRLTVL.